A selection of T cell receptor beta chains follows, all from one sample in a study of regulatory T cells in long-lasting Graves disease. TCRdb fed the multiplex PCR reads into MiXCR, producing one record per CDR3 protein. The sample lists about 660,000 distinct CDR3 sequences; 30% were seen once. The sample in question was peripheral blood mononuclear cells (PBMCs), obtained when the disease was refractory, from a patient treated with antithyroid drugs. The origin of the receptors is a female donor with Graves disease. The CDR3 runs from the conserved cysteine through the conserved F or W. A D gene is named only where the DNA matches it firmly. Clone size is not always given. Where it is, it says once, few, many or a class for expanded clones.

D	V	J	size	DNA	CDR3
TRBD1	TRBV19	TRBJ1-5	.	TGTGCCAGTAGTACCTTGCGGACAGGCGCGATCTGGAATCAGCCCCAGCATTTT	CASSTLRTGAIWNQPQHF
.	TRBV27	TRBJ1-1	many	TGTGCCAGCACCCTCCACCCGAACACTGAAGCTTTCTTT	CASTLHPNTEAFF
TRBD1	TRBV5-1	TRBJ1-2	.	TGCGCCAGCAGCGGAGCGGGACAGGGGGTAGTCTATGGCTACACCTTC	CASSGAGQGVVYGYTF
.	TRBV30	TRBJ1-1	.	TGTGCCTGGGGTTCGGACCTGAACACTGAAGCTTTCTTT	CAWGSDLNTEAFF
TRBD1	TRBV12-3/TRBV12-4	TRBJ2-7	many	TGTGCCAGCAGTTTATCGGGACAGGGGGGCGAGCAGTACTTC	CASSLSGQGGEQYF
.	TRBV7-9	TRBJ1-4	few	TGTGCCAGCAGCCCAGGGGCCCTTAATGAAAAACTGTTTTTT	CASSPGALNEKLFF
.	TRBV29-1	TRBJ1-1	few	TGCAGCGTTGTTTCGGGGACCGAAGCTTTCTTT	CSVVSGTEAFF
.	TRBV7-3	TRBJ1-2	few	TGTGCCAGCAGCTTTCTGCCCCGGGACGGCACCTATGGCTACACCTTC	CASSFLPRDGTYGYTF
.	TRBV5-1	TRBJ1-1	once	TGCGCCAGCAGACCGAGGGGGGGGATGGGGAGCACTGAAGCTTTCTTT	CASRPRGGMGSTEAFF
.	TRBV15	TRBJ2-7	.	TGTGCCACCAGCAGAGGGGGAGACGCCTACGAGCAGTACTTC	CATSRGGDAYEQYF
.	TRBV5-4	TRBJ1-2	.	TGTGCCAGCAGACGTAGGGGGGGGCAGGGGATAGGCTATGGCTACACCTTC	CASRRRGGQGIGYGYTF
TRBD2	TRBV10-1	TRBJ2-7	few	TGCGCCAGCAGTGATGGACTAGCGGCAGAGGCTTCTGAGCAGTACTTC	CASSDGLAAEASEQYF
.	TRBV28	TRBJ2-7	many	TGTGCCAGCACCCCTTCCCGTCTGGGTGAGCAGTACTTC	CASTPSRLGEQYF
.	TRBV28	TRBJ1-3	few	TGTGCCAGCAGTTTTTGGGGAAACACCATATATTTT	CASSFWGNTIYF
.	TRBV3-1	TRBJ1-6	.	TGTGCCAGCAGCCAAGTCGAGGACGCACCCCTCCACTTT	CASSQVEDAPLHF
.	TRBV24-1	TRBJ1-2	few	TGTGCCACCAGTGTTGGCCAAGACTACACCTTC	CATSVGQDYTF
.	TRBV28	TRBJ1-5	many	TGTGCCAGCAACCTCGGGGGGACAAATCAGCCCCAGCATTTT	CASNLGGTNQPQHF
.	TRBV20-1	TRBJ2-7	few	TGCAGTGCTAGAGGTACAGGGCGAAACTCCTACGAGCAGTACTTC	CSARGTGRNSYEQYF
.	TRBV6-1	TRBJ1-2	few	TGTGCCAGCAGTGAACTAGGGGGGGACTATGGCTACACCTTC	CASSELGGDYGYTF
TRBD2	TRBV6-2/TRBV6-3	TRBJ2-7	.	TGTGCCAGCAGTTACTTGTCCGGTGGACTAGCGGGATTTTTTTTGCCCTACGAGCAGTACTTC	CASSYLSGGLAGFFLPYEQYF
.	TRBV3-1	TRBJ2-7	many	TGTGCCAGCAGCCAAGATGCTGGGGTAGTTAGCGAGCAGTACTTC	CASSQDAGVVSEQYF
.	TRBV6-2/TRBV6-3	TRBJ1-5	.	TGTGCCAGCAGTTACTTAACAGGTAATCAGCCCCAGCATTTT	CASSYLTGNQPQHF